This T cell receptor beta chain was observed in a study of blood T cells in healthy people across ages. Then a second PCR, running roughly 7 to 11 cycles, was carried out with a sample-barcoded 5' primer and a J-beta primer mix. TCRdb called the 5' RACE reads again in MiXCR, with one record for every CDR3 protein. The repertoire holds about a million distinct CDR3 sequences, with roughly half as singletons. Germline loops: CDR1 MNHEY, CDR2 SVGEGT. This CDR3 contains 16 residues. The sequence was collected from a woman aged 55-70 years in good health. Material: blood. The chain is built from TRBV6-2 or TRBV6-3 and TRBJ2-4, with 9 bases identical to TRBD2. The J call may be in error: the DNA end matches TRBJ2-7 better. The CDR3 nucleotides are TGTGCCAGCAGTCTAGCGGGACTGGCGGGCTCCTACGAGCAGTACTTC. Amino acid sequence: CASSLAGLAGSYEQYF.